The 5 T cell receptor beta chains below were found in one sample sequenced in a study of CD8 T cells in ankylosing spondylitis. TCRdb re-called the 5' RACE reads through MiXCR, storing one row per CDR3 protein. The sample includes 250,000 to 300,000 distinct CDR3 sequences, 18% of them seen just once. Sequenced sample: blood, either unsorted or a sorted T cell fraction (not recorded which). These receptor sequences come from a male donor with ankylosing spondylitis or in good health (not recorded which).

Details on this clonotype: Mismatch with germline at one junction end may stem from a read error. V and J are TRBV20-1 and TRBJ2-3; 9 bases map to TRBD1. CDR3 length equals 16 residues. Germline loops: CDR1 DFQATT, CDR2 SNEGSKA (reference sequence). The CDR3 DNA is TGCTGTGCTAGAGATCCCTGGGACAGGGTCCCAGATACGCAGTATTTT. Translating gives CCARDPWDRVPDTQYF.

Remarks on this clonotype: No conserved phenylalanine or tryptophan ends this CDR3, so it is likely a read error. The chain recombines TRBV5-1 with TRBJ2-1, with D unclear. Germline V gene sequence: CDR1 SGHRS, CDR2 YFSETQ. With 0 bases removed from V and 12 bases from J, the gap between germline ends came to 13 bases. The CDR3 has 13 amino acids. This CDR3 reads CASSLGLPLGQFL. CDR3 bases: TGCGCCAGCAGCTTGGGACTCCCTCTAGGGCAGTTCCTC.

In DNA form, the CDR3 reads TGTGCCAGCAGCCTCGGGAGGGCCGACGAGCAGTACTTC. Translated: CASSLGRADEQYF. This chain uses TRBV12-3 or TRBV12-4 with TRBJ2-7, with 8 bases identical to TRBD2. Trimming at V came to 6 bases and at J to 5 bases, leaving 6 bases not matched to a gene. The CDR3 consists of 13 residues.

As DNA, the CDR3 is TGTGCCAGCAGTTACTCGGAGTTGACAGGGGGATCCGACACTGAAGCTTTCTTT. Its translation: CASSYSELTGGSDTEAFF. V gene TRBV6-5 combines with J gene TRBJ1-1; TRBD1 aligns across 9 bases. Germline CDR1 reads MNHEY; CDR2 reads SVGAGI. J gave up 3 bases and V 0 bases, and 11 bases lay outside the gene matches. The CDR3 is 18 amino acids.

V usage is TRBV28 and J usage is TRBJ2-3; 12 positions match TRBD2. Germline CDR1 MDHEN, CDR2 SYDVKM. The CDR3 consists of 15 residues. V gave up 4 bases and J gave up 14 bases; unmatched junction bases: 13. The CDR3: CASSSPLAGGTEWYF. The CDR3 region has the DNA TGTGCCAGCAGTTCCCCACTAGCGGGAGGCACGGAGTGGTATTTT.